This T cell receptor (beta chain) was profiled in a study of PD-1 blockade in classical Hodgkin lymphoma. The study's findings and limits: Prior therapy or disease activity may underlie the repertoire differences, whose causes remain undefined. The baseline diversity of complete responders showed similarity to that of newly diagnosed patients.

All the patients suffered relapse after autologous stem cell transplantation, and brentuximab vedotin exposure differed. The patients, who had relapsed/refractory classical Hodgkin lymphoma, achieved best responses of complete response, partial response or progressive disease. Points on this clone: The antigen remains undetermined.

Sequencing used immunoSEQ multiplex PCR; TCRdb keeps in-frame clones, though not all of them. The repertoire holds tens of thousands of clones, about 92% seen once, with about 8.8% in the top ten. CDR1 and CDR2 (germline): SGDLS, YYNGEE. The CDR3 totals 15 residues. V lost 7 bases and J 5 bases, leaving 19 bases between the germline ends. This specimen consisted of peripheral blood mononuclear cells (PBMCs), obtained at baseline. V gene TRBV9 combines with J gene TRBJ2-1, with a tentative D call TRBD1 (7 bases). The TCR originated in a human donor with classical Hodgkin lymphoma. CDR3 nucleotides: TGTGCCAGCGGAGGGCAGACAGGGAGTGACAATGAGCAGTTCTTC. It encodes CASGGQTGSDNEQFF. Combining the CDR3 with reference TRBV9 and TRBJ2-1 gives the whole variable domain DSGVTQTPKHLITATGQRVTLRCSPRSGDLSVYWYQQSLDQGLQFLIQYYNGEERAKGNILERFSAQQFPDLHSELNLSSLELGDSALYFCASGGQTGSDNEQFFGPGTRLTVL.